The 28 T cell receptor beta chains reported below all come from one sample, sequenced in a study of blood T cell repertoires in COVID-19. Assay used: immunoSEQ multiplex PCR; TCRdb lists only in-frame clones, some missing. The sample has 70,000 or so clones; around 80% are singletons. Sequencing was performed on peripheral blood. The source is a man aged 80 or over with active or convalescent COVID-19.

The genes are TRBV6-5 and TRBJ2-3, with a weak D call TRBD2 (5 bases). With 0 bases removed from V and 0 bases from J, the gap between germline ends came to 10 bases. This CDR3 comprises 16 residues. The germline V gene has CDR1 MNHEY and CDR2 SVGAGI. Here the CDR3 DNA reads TGTGCCAGCAGTTACTCGGACTTTTATAGCACAGATACGCAGTATTTT. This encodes CASSYSDFYSTDTQYF.

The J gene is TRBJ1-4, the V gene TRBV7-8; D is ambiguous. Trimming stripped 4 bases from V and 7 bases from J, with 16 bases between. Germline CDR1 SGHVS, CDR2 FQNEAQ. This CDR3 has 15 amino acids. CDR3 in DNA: TGTGCCAGCAGCTCAAGGCGGGCGCGGGTTGAAAAACTGTTTTTT. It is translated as CASSSRRARVEKLFF.

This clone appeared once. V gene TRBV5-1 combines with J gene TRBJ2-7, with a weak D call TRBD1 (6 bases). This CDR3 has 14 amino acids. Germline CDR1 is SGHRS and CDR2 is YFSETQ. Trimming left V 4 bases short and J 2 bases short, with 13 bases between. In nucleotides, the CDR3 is TGCGCCAGCAGCCCCAGGGGCTTAACCTACGAGCAGTACTTC. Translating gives CASSPRGLTYEQYF.

In nucleotides, the CDR3 is TGCAGTGCGGCCGACTACAATGAGCAGTTCTTC. Translating it yields CSAADYNEQFF. The chain has TRBV20-1 and TRBJ2-1; D unclear. Trimming took off 6 bases at V and 3 bases at J, with 6 bases between the two ends. The CDR3 runs to 11 residues. The V gene's germline CDR1 is DFQATT and CDR2 SNEGSKA (reference sequence).

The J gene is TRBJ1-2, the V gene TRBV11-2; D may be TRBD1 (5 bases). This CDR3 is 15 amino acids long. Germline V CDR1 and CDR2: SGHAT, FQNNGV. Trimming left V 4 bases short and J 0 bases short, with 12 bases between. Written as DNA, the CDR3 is TGTGCCAGCAGCTGGGGGGGGAGGTCTAACTATGGCTACACCTTC. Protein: CASSWGGRSNYGYTF.

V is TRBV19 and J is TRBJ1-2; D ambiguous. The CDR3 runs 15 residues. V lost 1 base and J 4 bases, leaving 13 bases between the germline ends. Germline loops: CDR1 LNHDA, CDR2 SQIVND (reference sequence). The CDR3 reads CASSIARLETYGYTF. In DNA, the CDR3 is TGTGCCAGTAGTATAGCACGGCTAGAGACCTATGGCTACACCTTC.

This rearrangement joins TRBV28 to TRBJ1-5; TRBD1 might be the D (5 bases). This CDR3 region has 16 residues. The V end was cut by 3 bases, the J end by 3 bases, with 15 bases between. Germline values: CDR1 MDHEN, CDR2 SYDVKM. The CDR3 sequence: CASSLSAGNLNQPQHF. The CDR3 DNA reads TGTGCCAGCAGTTTGTCGGCAGGGAATCTCAATCAGCCCCAGCATTTT.

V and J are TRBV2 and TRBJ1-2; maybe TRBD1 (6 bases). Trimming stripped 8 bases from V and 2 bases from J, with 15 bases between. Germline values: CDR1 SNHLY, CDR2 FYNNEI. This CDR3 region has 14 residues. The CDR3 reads CASGSQGANYGYTF. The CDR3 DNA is TGTGCCAGCGGGTCACAGGGTGCGAACTATGGCTACACCTTC.

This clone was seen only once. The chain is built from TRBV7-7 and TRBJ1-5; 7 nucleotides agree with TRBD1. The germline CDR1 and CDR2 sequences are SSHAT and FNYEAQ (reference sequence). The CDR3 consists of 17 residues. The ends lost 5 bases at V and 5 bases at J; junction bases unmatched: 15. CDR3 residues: CASSPIWQGVKDQPQHF. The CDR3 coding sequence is TGTGCCAGCAGCCCTATTTGGCAGGGGGTGAAAGATCAGCCCCAGCATTTT.

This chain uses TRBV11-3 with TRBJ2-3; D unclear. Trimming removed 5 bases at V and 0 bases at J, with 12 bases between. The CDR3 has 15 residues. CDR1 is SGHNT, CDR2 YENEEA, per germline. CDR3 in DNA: TGTGCCAGCAGCAAGAGGAGTGGAAGCACAGATACGCAGTATTTT. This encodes CASSKRSGSTDTQYF.

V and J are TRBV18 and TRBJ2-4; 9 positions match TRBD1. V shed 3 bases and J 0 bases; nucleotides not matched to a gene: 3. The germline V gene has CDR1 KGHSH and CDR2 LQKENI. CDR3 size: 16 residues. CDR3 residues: CASSPDRGEAKNIQYF. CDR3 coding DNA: TGTGCCAGCTCACCCGACAGGGGGGAAGCCAAAAACATTCAGTACTTC.

Written as DNA, the CDR3 is TGTGCCAGCAGTTACGGAGGCGGGGGCGCAGGTTCACCCCTCCACTTT. Translating gives CASSYGGGGAGSPLHF. V and J are TRBV6-5 and TRBJ1-6; the D gene is possibly TRBD1 (6 bases). V lost 2 bases and J lost 9, with 17 bases in between. The CDR3 sequence is 16 residues long. The germline CDR1 and CDR2 sequences are MNHEY and SVGAGI.

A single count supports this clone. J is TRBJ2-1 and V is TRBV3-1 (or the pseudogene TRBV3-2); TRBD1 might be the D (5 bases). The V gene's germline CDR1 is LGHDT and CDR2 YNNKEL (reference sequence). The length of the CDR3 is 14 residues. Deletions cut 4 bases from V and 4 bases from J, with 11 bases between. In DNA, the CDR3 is TGTGCCAGCAGCCCTAAGGGGTCGTACAATGAGCAGTTCTTC. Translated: CASSPKGSYNEQFF.

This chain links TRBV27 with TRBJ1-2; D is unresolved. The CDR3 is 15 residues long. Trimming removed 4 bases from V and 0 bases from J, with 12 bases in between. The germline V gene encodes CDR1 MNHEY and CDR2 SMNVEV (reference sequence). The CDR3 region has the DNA TGTGCCAGCAGTTCGCCAGGCAGCTCTAACTATGGCTACACCTTC. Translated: CASSSPGSSNYGYTF.

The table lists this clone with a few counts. As DNA, the CDR3 is TGTGCCAGCAGCCAAGTGTACAGCATGAACACTGAAGCTTTCTTT. It specifies CASSQVYSMNTEAFF. The chain couples TRBV3-1 (or the pseudogene TRBV3-2) to TRBJ1-1; D gene uncertain. The germline V gene has CDR1 LGHDT and CDR2 YNNKEL (reference sequence). The CDR3 runs 15 residues. Trimming shortened V by 1 base and J by 0 bases, and 9 bases separated the two germline ends.

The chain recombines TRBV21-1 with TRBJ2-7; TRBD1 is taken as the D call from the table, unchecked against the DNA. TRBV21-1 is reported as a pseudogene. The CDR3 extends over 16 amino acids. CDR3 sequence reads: CASSSPKTASSYEQYF. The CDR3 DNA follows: TGTGCCAGCAGCAGCCCGAAGACAGCAAGCTCCTACGAGCAGTACTTC.

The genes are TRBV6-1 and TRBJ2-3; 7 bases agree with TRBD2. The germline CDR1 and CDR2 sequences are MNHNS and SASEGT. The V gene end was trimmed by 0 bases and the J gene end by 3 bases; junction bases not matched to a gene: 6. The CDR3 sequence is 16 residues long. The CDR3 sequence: CASSEASGTLTDTQYF. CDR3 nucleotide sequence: TGTGCCAGCAGTGAAGCGAGCGGGACCCTAACAGATACGCAGTATTTT.

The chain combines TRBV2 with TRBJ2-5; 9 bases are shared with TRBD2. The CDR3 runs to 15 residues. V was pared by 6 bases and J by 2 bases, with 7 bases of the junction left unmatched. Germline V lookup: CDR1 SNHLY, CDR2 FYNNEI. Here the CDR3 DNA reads TGTGCCAGCAGCAAAGCGGGGGGACGACAAGAGACCCAGTACTTC. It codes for CASSKAGGRQETQYF. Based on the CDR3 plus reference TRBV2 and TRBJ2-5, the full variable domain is EPEVTQTPSHQVTQMGQEVILRCVPISNHLYFYWYRQILGQKVEFLVSFYNNEISEKSEIFDDQFSVERPDGSNFTLKIRSTKLEDSAMYFCASSKAGGRQETQYFGPGTRLLVL.

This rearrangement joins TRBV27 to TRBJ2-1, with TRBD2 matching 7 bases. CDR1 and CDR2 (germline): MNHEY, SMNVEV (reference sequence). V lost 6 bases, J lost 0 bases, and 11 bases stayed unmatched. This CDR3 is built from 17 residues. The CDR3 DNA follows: TGTGCCAGCAGCCCTAGCGGTTTTGTGAGCTCCTACAATGAGCAGTTCTTC. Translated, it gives CASSPSGFVSSYNEQFF.

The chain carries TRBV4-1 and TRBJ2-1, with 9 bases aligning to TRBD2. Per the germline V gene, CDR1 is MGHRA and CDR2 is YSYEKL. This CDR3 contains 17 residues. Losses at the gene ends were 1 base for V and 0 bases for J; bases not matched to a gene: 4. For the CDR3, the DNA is TGCGCCAGCAGCCAAGGTAGCGGGGGCCGCTCCTACAATGAGCAGTTCTTC. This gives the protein CASSQGSGGRSYNEQFF.

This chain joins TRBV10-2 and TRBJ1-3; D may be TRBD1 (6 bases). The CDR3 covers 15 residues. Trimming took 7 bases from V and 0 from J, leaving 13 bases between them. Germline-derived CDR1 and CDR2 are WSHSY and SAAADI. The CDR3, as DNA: TGCGCCAGCAAACAGGGCCCCCTCTCTGGAAACACCATATATTTT. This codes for CASKQGPLSGNTIYF.

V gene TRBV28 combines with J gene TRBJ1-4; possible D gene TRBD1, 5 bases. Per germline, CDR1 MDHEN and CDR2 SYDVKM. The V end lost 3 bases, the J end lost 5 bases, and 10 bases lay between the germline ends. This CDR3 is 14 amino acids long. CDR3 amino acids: CASSLQGGNEKLFF. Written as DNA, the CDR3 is TGTGCCAGCAGTTTGCAGGGTGGGAATGAAAAACTGTTTTTT.

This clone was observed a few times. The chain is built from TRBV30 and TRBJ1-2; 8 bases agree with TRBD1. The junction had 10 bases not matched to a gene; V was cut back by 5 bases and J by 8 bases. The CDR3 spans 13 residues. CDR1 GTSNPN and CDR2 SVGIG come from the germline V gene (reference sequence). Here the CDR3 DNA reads TGTGCCTGGGCGAGGGACAGGCCGTCCGGCTACACCTTC. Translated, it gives CAWARDRPSGYTF.

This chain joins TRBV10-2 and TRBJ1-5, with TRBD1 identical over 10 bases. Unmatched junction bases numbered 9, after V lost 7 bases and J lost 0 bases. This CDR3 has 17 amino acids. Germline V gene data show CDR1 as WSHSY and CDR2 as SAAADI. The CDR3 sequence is CASTAGQGENSNQPQHF. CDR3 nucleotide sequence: TGCGCCAGCACCGCTGGACAGGGGGAAAATAGCAATCAGCCCCAGCATTTT.

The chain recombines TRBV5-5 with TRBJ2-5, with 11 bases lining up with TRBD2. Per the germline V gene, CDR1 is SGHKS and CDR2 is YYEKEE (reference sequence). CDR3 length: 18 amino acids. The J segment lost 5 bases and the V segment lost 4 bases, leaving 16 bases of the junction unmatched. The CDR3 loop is CASSRRGVAGGPGETQYF. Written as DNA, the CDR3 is TGTGCCAGCAGCCGTAGAGGGGTAGCGGGAGGGCCCGGTGAGACCCAGTACTTC.

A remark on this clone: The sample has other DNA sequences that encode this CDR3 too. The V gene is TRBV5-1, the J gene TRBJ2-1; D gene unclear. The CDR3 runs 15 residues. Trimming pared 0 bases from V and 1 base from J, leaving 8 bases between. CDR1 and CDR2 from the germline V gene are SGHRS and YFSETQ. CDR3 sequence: CASSLVAASYNEQFF. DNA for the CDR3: TGCGCCAGCAGCTTGGTCGCGGCGTCCTACAATGAGCAGTTCTTC.

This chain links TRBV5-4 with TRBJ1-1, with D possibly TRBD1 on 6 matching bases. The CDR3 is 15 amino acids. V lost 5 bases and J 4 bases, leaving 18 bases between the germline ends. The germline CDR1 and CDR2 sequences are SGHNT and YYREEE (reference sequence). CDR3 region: CASSFAGTRGTEAFF. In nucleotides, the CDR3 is TGTGCCAGCAGTTTTGCCGGGACCAGGGGCACTGAAGCTTTCTTT.

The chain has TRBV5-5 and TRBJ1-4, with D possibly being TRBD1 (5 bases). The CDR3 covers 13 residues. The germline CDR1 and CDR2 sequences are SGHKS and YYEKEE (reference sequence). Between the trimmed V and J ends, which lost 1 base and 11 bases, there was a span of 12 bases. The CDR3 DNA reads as TGTGCCAGCAGCTTGCAGGGTGTCGGGAAACTGTTTTTT. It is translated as CASSLQGVGKLFF.